Below, 26 T cell receptor beta chains from the same sample are listed, as sequenced in a study of shared T cell receptors in the human thymus. Data came from immunoSEQ multiplex PCR; TCRdb stores just in-frame clones and leaves some out. The sample comprises about 660,000 clones, 87% of which are singletons, and roughly 0.0094% rests with the top ten. In addition, the sample was reused for a study of human thymus T cells.

Sequencing input: thymocytes. All receptors derive from a boy under two years old with a congenital heart defect.

The chain uses TRBV28 and TRBJ2-2; D is unclear. The germline V and J ends were trimmed by 11 bases and 1 base, with 8 bases remaining between them. CDR1 MDHEN and CDR2 SYDVKM come from the germline V gene. The CDR3 consists of 12 residues. This CDR3 reads CAVGLNTGELFF. Written as DNA, the CDR3 is TGTGCCGTTGGGCTGAACACCGGGGAGCTGTTTTTT.

The V call is TRBV7-9, the J call TRBJ1-3; the D is unclear. Germline-derived CDR1 and CDR2 are SEHNR and FQNEAQ (reference sequence). This CDR3 region has 18 residues. The V end lost 1 base, the J end lost 0 bases, and 16 bases lay between the germline ends. The CDR3: CASSLGASETLSGNTIYF. The DNA for the CDR3 is TGTGCCAGCAGCTTAGGGGCGTCAGAGACACTCTCTGGAAACACCATATATTTT.

V and J are TRBV5-1 and TRBJ1-2; TRBD1 matches at 7 bases. The CDR3 is 14 residues long. Germline V gene lookup returns CDR1 SGHRS and CDR2 YFSETQ. Trimming at V came to 3 bases and at J to 5 bases, leaving 7 bases not matched to a gene. The CDR3 loop reads CASSSRDSSYGYTF. The DNA of the CDR3 is TGCGCCAGCAGCTCCCGGGACAGCTCGTATGGCTACACCTTC.

The rearrangement links TRBV12-5 to TRBJ2-2; possible D gene TRBD2, 5 bases. Germline V lookup: CDR1 LGHNT, CDR2 FRNRAP. Trimming pared 9 bases from V and 6 bases from J, leaving 11 bases between. This CDR3 comprises 12 residues. The CDR3 spells CASIGRAGELFF. The CDR3 nucleotides are TGTGCTAGCATAGGGCGGGCCGGGGAGCTGTTTTTT.

The rearrangement joins TRBV7-8 to TRBJ2-2; tentatively, D is TRBD1 (5 bases). CDR1 is SGHVS, CDR2 FQNEAQ, per germline. The CDR3 length is 18 residues. V lost 2 bases and J 4 bases, leaving 20 bases between the germline ends. The CDR3 DNA is TGTGCCAGCAGCTTATTCCAAGGGAAAGGGGATTTCACCGGGGAGCTGTTTTTT. It yields the protein CASSLFQGKGDFTGELFF.

The J gene is TRBJ2-5, the V gene TRBV11-2; the D gene is possibly TRBD1 (5 bases). Deletions cut 2 bases from V and 4 bases from J, with 14 bases between. This CDR3 has 15 residues. Per germline, CDR1 SGHAT and CDR2 FQNNGV. Here the CDR3 reads CASSLPQGRGETQYF. In nucleotides, the CDR3 is TGTGCCAGCAGCTTACCCCAGGGTAGGGGAGAGACCCAGTACTTC.

The chain carries TRBV19 and TRBJ1-3, with unresolved D. The germline V gene encodes CDR1 LNHDA and CDR2 SQIVND (reference sequence). V gave up 7 bases and J gave up 0 bases, with 10 bases separating them. CDR3 length: 14 residues. The CDR3 DNA reads as TGTGCCAGTATTTCAACAGTCTCTGGAAACACCATATATTTT. Encoded protein: CASISTVSGNTIYF. Looking up the rest from reference TRBV19 and TRBJ1-3 gives the full variable domain: DGGITQSPKYLFRKEGQNVTLSCEQNLNHDAMYWYRQDPGQGLRLIYYSQIVNDFQKGDIAEGYSVSREKKESFPLTVTSAQKNPTAFYLCASISTVSGNTIYFGEGSWLTVV.

The chain joins TRBV28 to TRBJ1-6, with TRBD1 matching 7 bases. There are 17 residues in the CDR3. From germline, CDR1 is MDHEN and CDR2 SYDVKM. J gave up 6 bases and V 3 bases, and 11 bases lay outside the gene matches. The CDR3 region has the DNA TGTGCCAGCAGTTTTCCGGGGACAGACGGGGGTAATTCACCCCTCCACTTT. Its translation: CASSFPGTDGGNSPLHF.

The chain links TRBV5-6 to TRBJ2-3; TRBD2 matches at 11 bases. V trimming: 0 bases; J trimming: 0 bases; junction bases outside the gene matches: 9. The germline V gene has CDR1 SGHDT and CDR2 YYEEEE. This CDR3 region has 19 residues. The CDR3 reads CASSLGWLAGGRSTDTQYF. The DNA of the CDR3 is TGTGCCAGCAGCTTGGGGTGGCTAGCGGGGGGCAGAAGCACAGATACGCAGTATTTT.

The J gene is TRBJ1-2, the V gene TRBV4-1, with D perhaps TRBD1 (6 bases). This CDR3 has 15 amino acids. Trimming removed 4 bases from V and 7 bases from J, with 19 bases in between. Germline assignment: CDR1 MGHRA and CDR2 YSYEKL. The CDR3 DNA is TGCGCCAGCAGCCCCCGATTAGGGGGGGCTCCTGGCTACACCTTC. It yields the protein CASSPRLGGAPGYTF.

The rearrangement uses TRBV19 and TRBJ2-4; the D gene is possibly TRBD1 (5 bases). Germline V gene lookup returns CDR1 LNHDA and CDR2 SQIVND (reference sequence). The CDR3 spans 14 residues. The V end lost 4 bases, the J end lost 6 bases, and 13 bases lay between the germline ends. CDR3 in DNA: TGTGCCAGTAGTAAGCCTTTTCAGGGAAACATTCAGTACTTC. Amino acids: CASSKPFQGNIQYF.

The chain links TRBV2 to TRBJ2-3, with 8 bases lining up with TRBD2. CDR3 length equals 16 residues. V lost 7 bases, J lost 4 bases, and 13 bases stayed unmatched. CDR1 SNHLY and CDR2 FYNNEI come from the germline V gene. CDR3 coding DNA: TGTGCCAGCATTCCGGGACCGGGACTAGGACCAGATACGCAGTATTTT. It specifies CASIPGPGLGPDTQYF.

The V and J genes are TRBV6-1 and TRBJ1-1; TRBD1 agrees at 8 bases. The CDR3 sequence is 14 residues long. Trimming took 8 bases from V and 8 from J; bases not matched to a gene: 13. Germline-derived CDR1 and CDR2 are MNHNS and SASEGT. The CDR3 DNA reads TGTGCCAGCGGTCGACACGGGACAGGTGGGGAAGCTTTCTTT. It is translated as CASGRHGTGGEAFF.

The chain joins TRBV28 to TRBJ2-2; D is perhaps TRBD2 (6 bases). This CDR3 has 17 amino acids. Germline V CDR1 and CDR2: MDHEN, SYDVKM. Trimming stripped 3 bases from V and 2 bases from J, with 16 bases between. This chain's CDR3 is CASSFVPRGINTGELFF. The CDR3 bases are TGTGCCAGCAGTTTCGTTCCCCGGGGGATTAACACCGGGGAGCTGTTTTTT.

This sequence joins TRBV5-1 and TRBJ2-7, with 11 bases matching TRBD1. The CDR3 is made up of 16 amino acids. Germline CDR1 is SGHRS and CDR2 is YFSETQ. V shed 5 bases, J shed 0 bases, and the junction held 7 bases outside the gene matches. CDR3 sequence (DNA): TGCGCCAGCAGAAAGGGACAGGGGGATATCTCCTACGAGCAGTACTTC. This gives the protein CASRKGQGDISYEQYF.

This clone was found a few times. V gene TRBV4-3 combines with J gene TRBJ2-1; 7 bases are a match to TRBD2. Germline CDR1 reads LGHNA; CDR2 reads YSLEER. The CDR3 is 16 residues long. Unmatched junction bases numbered 11, after V lost 4 bases and J lost 5 bases. CDR3 in amino acids: CASSRDLAGANNEQFF. CDR3 nucleotide sequence: TGCGCCAGCAGCCGAGACTTGGCGGGAGCCAACAATGAGCAGTTCTTC.

This clone showed up just once. The gene calls are TRBV20-1 and TRBJ2-3, with D uncertain. The V end lost 6 bases, the J end lost 3 bases, and 7 bases lay between the germline ends. This CDR3 region has 11 residues. The germline gives CDR1 DFQATT, CDR2 SNEGSKA (reference sequence). The CDR3 DNA is TGCAGTGCGGTACTGACAGATACGCAGTATTTT. Its translation is CSAVLTDTQYF.

J is TRBJ2-2 and V is TRBV4-3, with 14 bases that match TRBD2. Germline V gene sequence: CDR1 LGHNA, CDR2 YSLEER. J gave up 6 bases and V 5 bases, and 14 bases lay outside the gene matches. The CDR3 length is 19 residues. DNA of the CDR3: TGCGCCAGCAGCTCCGAACGGACTAGCGGGAGGTCCCTCCCCGGGGAGCTGTTTTTT. This sequence encodes CASSSERTSGRSLPGELFF.

The chain uses TRBV4-3 and TRBJ1-5, with D unclear. Trimming removed 3 bases at V and 4 bases at J, with 16 bases between. The CDR3 has 16 amino acids. CDR1 is LGHNA and CDR2 is YSLEER in the germline V gene. The DNA of the CDR3 is TGCGCCAGCAGCCACCACTACGCCAGTGGAAATCAGCCCCAGCATTTT. It is translated as CASSHHYASGNQPQHF.

This chain joins TRBV11-3 and TRBJ2-1; 14 nucleotides match TRBD2. After removal of 4 bases from V and 2 bases from J, the junction contained 7 bases not matched to a gene. The germline CDR1 and CDR2 sequences are SGHNT and YENEEA. This CDR3 region has 18 residues. This chain's CDR3 is CASSSGTSGGPTYNEQFF. The DNA of the CDR3 is TGTGCCAGCAGCTCAGGGACTAGCGGGGGCCCGACCTACAATGAGCAGTTCTTC.

This clone was seen only once. The chain links TRBV14 to TRBJ1-1; D is perhaps TRBD1 (6 bases). Per the germline V gene, CDR1 is SGHDN and CDR2 is FVKESK. The V gene lost 2 bases and the J gene lost 3 bases, with 13 bases spanning the gap. This CDR3 has 15 residues. The CDR3 reads CASSQTGQGDTEAFF. The CDR3 nucleotides read TGTGCCAGCAGCCAAACGGGACAAGGGGACACTGAAGCTTTCTTT.

CDR3 amino acids: CASSSRTSGNNCTYNEQFF. The CDR3 DNA is TGTGCCAGCAGCTCCCGGACTAGCGGGAACAATTGCACCTACAATGAGCAGTTCTTC. V and J are TRBV11-3 and TRBJ2-1; TRBD2 matches at 12 bases. CDR3 size: 19 residues. Trimming took 4 bases from V and 2 from J; bases not matched to a gene: 12. Germline V gives CDR1 SGHNT, CDR2 YENEEA.

The chain employs TRBV6-7 and TRBJ1-5; D unresolved. TRBV6-7 counts as an open reading frame of uncertain function. The CDR3 has 11 amino acids. Between the trimmed V and J ends, which lost 11 bases and 7 bases, there was a span of 12 bases. CDR3 bases: TGTGCCCATCACGCGAGACAGCCCCAGCATTTT. Its translation: CAHHARQPQHF.

This clone occurred a few times. This chain connects TRBV30 to TRBJ2-7, with D tentatively TRBD1 (6 bases). Trimming shortened V by 5 bases and J by 3 bases, and 11 bases separated the two germline ends. The CDR3 extends over 12 amino acids. The germline V gene has CDR1 GTSNPN and CDR2 SVGIG (reference sequence). The CDR3 DNA is TGTGCCTGGGGTACAGGGAACTACGAGCAGTACTTC. It yields the protein CAWGTGNYEQYF.

This clone showed up just a few times. V is TRBV19 and J is TRBJ1-4; possible D gene TRBD1, 6 bases. Germline values: CDR1 LNHDA, CDR2 SQIVND (reference sequence). The CDR3 is 14 residues long. Trimming took 3 bases from V and 4 from J, leaving 9 bases between them. In DNA, the CDR3 is TGTGCCAGTAGTATGGGAGGGGGTAATGAAAAACTGTTTTTT. It specifies CASSMGGGNEKLFF. Together with reference TRBV19 and TRBJ1-4, the CDR3 gives the full variable domain: DGGITQSPKYLFRKEGQNVTLSCEQNLNHDAMYWYRQDPGQGLRLIYYSQIVNDFQKGDIAEGYSVSREKKESFPLTVTSAQKNPTAFYLCASSMGGGNEKLFFGSGTQLSVL.

The gene calls are TRBV5-1 and TRBJ2-2; perhaps TRBD1 as D (6 bases). The CDR3 runs to 18 residues. The V gene's germline CDR1 is SGHRS and CDR2 YFSETQ. Trimming took off 4 bases at V and 6 bases at J, with 25 bases between the two ends. The CDR3 protein is CASSLISQGVFVPGELFF. The CDR3 DNA reads TGCGCCAGCAGCCTAATCTCACAGGGCGTGTTTGTCCCCGGGGAGCTGTTTTTT.